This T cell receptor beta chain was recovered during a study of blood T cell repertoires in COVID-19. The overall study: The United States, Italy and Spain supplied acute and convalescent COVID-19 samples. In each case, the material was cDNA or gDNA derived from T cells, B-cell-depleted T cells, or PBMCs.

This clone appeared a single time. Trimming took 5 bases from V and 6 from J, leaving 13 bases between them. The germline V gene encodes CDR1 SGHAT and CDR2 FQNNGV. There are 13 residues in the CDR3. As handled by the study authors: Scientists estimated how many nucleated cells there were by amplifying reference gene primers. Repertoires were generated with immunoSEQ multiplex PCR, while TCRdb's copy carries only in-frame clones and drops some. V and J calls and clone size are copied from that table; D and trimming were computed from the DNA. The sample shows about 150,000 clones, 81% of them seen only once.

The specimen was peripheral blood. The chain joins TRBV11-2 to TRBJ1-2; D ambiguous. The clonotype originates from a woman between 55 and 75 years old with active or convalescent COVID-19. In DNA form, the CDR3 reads TGTGCCAGCAGCCGAACGGGGTACAATGGCTACACCTTC. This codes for CASSRTGYNGYTF.